This T cell receptor (beta chain) was recorded in a study of tumor-infiltrating lymphocytes in primary liver carcinoma. Whole-study context: Men and women, 30 to 69 years of age, made up the patients.

Total RNA and DNA came together from roughly 20-30 mg of bulk tissue without cell sorting. Germline values: CDR1 MNHNS, CDR2 SASEGT. The length of the CDR3 is 19 residues. As concerns this clonotype: The antigen is not known. Compared with germline, one end of the junction differs, possibly owing to a read error.

From around 520 ng of total RNA, TCR beta-specific cDNA was reverse-transcribed using a constant-region primer. Library construction for TCR beta comprised three nested multiplex PCR rounds performed with slightly modified ARM-PCR. A C-beta reverse primer and TRBV1-TRBV30 forward primers served in each of the first two PCR rounds, at 9 to 11 cycles apiece. TCRdb redid the calling of the multiplex PCR reads with MiXCR, one entry per CDR3 protein. The table lists about 120,000 distinct CDR3 sequences, 55% to 70% of them singletons. Overall study findings and caveats: Tumors carried a top-250-clone fraction significantly exceeding that of blood (p = 0.039). Tumor-adjacent and tumor-blood pairs displayed less overlap than did pairs of tumor regions.

This clonotype originated in a woman aged 55-69 years with primary liver carcinoma and hepatitis B virus infection. The sample comprised tumor-adjacent normal liver tissue. V is TRBV6-1 and J is TRBJ2-4, with TRBD2 matching over 8 bases. CDR3 amino acids: CASNEEVCGRTSAKNIQYF. CDR3 DNA: TGTGCCAGCAATGAAGAGGTATGCGGGAGGACTAGCGCCAAAAACATTCAGTACTTC.